Below are 10 T cell receptor beta chains sequenced from a single sample in a study of blood T cell repertoires in COVID-19. TCRdb keeps only in-frame clones here, not all; method: immunoSEQ multiplex PCR. The data contain some 190,000 clones, approximately 86% of them singletons. The sequenced sample consisted of peripheral blood. The receptor source for this set is a young man with acute or convalescent COVID-19.

The rearrangement links TRBV9 to TRBJ1-5; D unresolved. The CDR3 consists of 13 residues. Germline V gene sequence: CDR1 SGDLS, CDR2 YYNGEE. The V and J ends lost 2 bases and 5 bases respectively, with 8 bases between them. The CDR3 loop reads CASSVSTDQPQHF. The CDR3 DNA is TGTGCCAGCAGCGTTAGCACCGATCAGCCCCAGCATTTT.

This chain links TRBV21-1 with TRBJ1-2; the table names TRBD1, a call not compared with the DNA. TRBV21-1 is deemed a pseudogene. The CDR3 consists of 12 residues. CDR3 nucleotide sequence: TGTGCCAGCAGCAAAGTACCAGATGGCTACACCTTC. Translation gives CASSKVPDGYTF.

This chain uses TRBV19 with TRBJ2-3, with 8 bases fitting TRBD1. The CDR3 has 16 residues. Trimming took 0 bases from V and 1 from J; bases not matched to a gene: 3. Germline assignment: CDR1 LNHDA and CDR2 SQIVND (reference sequence). The CDR3 nucleotides are TGTGCCAGTAGTATAGAATGGACAGGGCGCACAGATACGCAGTATTTT. As protein: CASSIEWTGRTDTQYF.

This chain links TRBV3-1 (or the pseudogene TRBV3-2) with TRBJ2-5; TRBD2 matches 13 bases. CDR3 length: 22 amino acids. With V trimmed by 4 bases and J by 7 bases, 27 bases remained unmatched. The germline V gene has CDR1 LGHDT and CDR2 YNNKEL (reference sequence). The CDR3 reads CASSPGLAGARTEARRMRTQYF. CDR3 bases: TGTGCCAGCAGCCCTGGACTAGCGGGGGCCCGAACGGAGGCCCGAAGGATGCGGACCCAGTACTTC.

The chain is built from TRBV18 and TRBJ1-3, with 7 positions matching TRBD1. Losses at the gene ends were 5 bases for V and 4 bases for J; bases not matched to a gene: 11. There are 16 residues in the CDR3. Per germline, CDR1 KGHSH and CDR2 LQKENI. CDR3 loop: CASSTGQAGGGNTIYF. CDR3 nucleotides: TGTGCCAGCTCAACAGGACAGGCGGGAGGCGGAAACACCATATATTTT.

This chain uses TRBV2 with TRBJ1-2, with a possible D match to TRBD1 (5 bases). The CDR3 consists of 17 residues. Deletions cut 7 bases from V and 3 bases from J, with 24 bases between. Germline CDR1 reads SNHLY; CDR2 reads FYNNEI. This CDR3 reads CASNRPSGDSAHYGYTF. The CDR3 bases are TGTGCCAGCAATCGTCCTTCGGGGGATTCGGCCCACTATGGCTACACCTTC.

This chain uses TRBV4-1 with TRBJ2-2, with a possible D match to TRBD1 (6 bases). The CDR3 totals 16 residues. The ends were cut back, 0 bases at V and 1 base at J, with 9 bases in the middle. Germline-derived CDR1 and CDR2 are MGHRA and YSYEKL. For the CDR3, the DNA is TGCGCCAGCAGCCAAGATCCGGACAGGAACACCGGGGAGCTGTTTTTT. Translating gives CASSQDPDRNTGELFF.

The chain carries TRBV5-1 and TRBJ2-2; 8 bases line up with TRBD1. V shed 7 bases, J shed 4 bases, and the junction held 9 bases outside the gene matches. CDR3 length equals 15 residues. In germline, CDR1 is SGHRS, CDR2 YFSETQ. The CDR3: CASSPQGALTGELFF. Written as DNA, the CDR3 is TGCGCCAGCTCACCCCAGGGGGCGCTCACCGGGGAGCTGTTTTTT.

The genes are TRBV27 and TRBJ2-7, with TRBD2 matching 13 bases. Germline assignment: CDR1 MNHEY and CDR2 SMNVEV (reference sequence). V trimming: 6 bases; J trimming: 6 bases; junction bases outside the gene matches: 8. The CDR3 sequence is 15 residues long. CDR3 amino acids: CASSPGLAGAVEQYF. The CDR3 DNA reads as TGTGCCAGCAGCCCCGGACTAGCGGGAGCCGTCGAGCAGTACTTC.

The J gene is TRBJ2-3, the V gene TRBV10-3, with D possibly matching TRBD1 (6 bases). CDR1 and CDR2 from the germline V gene are ENHRY and SYGVKD. This CDR3 comprises 13 residues. Deletions cut 6 bases from V and 5 bases from J, with 12 bases between. In nucleotides, the CDR3 is TGTGCCATCAGGGAATCAGGGGTAGATACGCAGTATTTT. Its protein product is CAIRESGVDTQYF.